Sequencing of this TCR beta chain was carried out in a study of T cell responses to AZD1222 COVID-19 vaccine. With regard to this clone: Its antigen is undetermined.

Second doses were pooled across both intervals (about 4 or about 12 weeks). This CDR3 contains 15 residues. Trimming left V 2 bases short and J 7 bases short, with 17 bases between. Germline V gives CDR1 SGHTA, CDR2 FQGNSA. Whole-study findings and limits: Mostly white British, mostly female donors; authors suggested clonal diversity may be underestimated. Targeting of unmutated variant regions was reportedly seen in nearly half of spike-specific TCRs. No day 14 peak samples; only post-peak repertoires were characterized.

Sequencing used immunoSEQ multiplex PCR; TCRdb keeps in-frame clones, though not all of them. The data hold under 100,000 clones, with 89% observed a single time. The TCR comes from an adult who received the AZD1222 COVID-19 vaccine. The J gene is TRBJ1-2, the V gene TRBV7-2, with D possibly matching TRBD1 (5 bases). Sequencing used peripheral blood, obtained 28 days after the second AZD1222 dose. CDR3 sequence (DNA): TGTGCCAGCAGCTTATTCATCCAGGGTGGGAGTGGCTACACCTTC. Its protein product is CASSLFIQGGSGYTF.